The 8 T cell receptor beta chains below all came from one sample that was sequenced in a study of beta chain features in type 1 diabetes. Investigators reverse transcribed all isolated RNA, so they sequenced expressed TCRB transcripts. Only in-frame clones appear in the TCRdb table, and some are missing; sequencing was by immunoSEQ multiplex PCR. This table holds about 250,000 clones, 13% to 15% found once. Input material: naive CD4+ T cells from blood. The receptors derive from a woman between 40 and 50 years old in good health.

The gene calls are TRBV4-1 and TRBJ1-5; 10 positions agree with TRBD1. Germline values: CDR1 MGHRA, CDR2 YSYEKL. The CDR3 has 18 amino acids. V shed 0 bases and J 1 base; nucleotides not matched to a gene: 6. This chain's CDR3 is CASSQDWGTGASNQPQHF. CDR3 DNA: TGCGCCAGCAGCCAAGATTGGGGGACAGGGGCGAGCAATCAGCCCCAGCATTTT.

The CDR3 region is CASSLRQGAHEAQYF. The CDR3 DNA reads as TGTGCCAGCAGTCTGCGGCAGGGGGCTCATGAGGCCCAGTACTTC. The rearrangement uses TRBV27 and TRBJ2-5, with 8 bases that match TRBD1. After removal of 5 bases from V and 9 bases from J, the junction contained 14 bases not matched to a gene. Germline CDR1 and CDR2: MNHEY and SMNVEV (reference sequence). This CDR3 comprises 15 residues.

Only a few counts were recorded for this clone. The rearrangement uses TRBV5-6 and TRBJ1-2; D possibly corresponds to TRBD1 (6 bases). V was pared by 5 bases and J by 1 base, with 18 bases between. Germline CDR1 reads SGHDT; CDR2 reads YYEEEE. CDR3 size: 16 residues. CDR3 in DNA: TGTGCCAGCAGAGCCCCGACAGGTGAATTTAACTATGGCTACACCTTC. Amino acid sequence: CASRAPTGEFNYGYTF.

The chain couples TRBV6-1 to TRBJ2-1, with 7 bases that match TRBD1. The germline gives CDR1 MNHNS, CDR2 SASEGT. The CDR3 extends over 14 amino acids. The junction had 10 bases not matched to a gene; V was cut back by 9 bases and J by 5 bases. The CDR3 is CASSRVGGNNEQFF. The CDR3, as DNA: TGTGCCAGTTCGAGGGTAGGGGGCAACAATGAGCAGTTCTTC.

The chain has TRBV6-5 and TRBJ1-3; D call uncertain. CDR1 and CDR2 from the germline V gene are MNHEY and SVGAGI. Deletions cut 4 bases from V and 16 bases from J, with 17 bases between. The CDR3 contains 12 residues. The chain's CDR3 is CASSSPRGTAYF. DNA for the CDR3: TGTGCCAGCAGTTCCCCCCGCGGCACGGCCTATTTT.

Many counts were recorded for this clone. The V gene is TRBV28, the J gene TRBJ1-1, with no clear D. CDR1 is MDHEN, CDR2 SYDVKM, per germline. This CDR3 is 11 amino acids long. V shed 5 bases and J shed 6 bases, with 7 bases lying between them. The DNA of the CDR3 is TGTGCCAGCAGTAGTGAGTCTGAAGCTTTCTTT. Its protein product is CASSSESEAFF.

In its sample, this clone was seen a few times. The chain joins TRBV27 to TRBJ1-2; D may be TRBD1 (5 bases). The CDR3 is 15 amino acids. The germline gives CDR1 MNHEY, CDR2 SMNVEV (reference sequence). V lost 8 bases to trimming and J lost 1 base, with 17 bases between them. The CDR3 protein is CASGGTAGGNYGYTF. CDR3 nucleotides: TGTGCCAGCGGCGGGACCGCTGGCGGTAACTATGGCTACACCTTC.

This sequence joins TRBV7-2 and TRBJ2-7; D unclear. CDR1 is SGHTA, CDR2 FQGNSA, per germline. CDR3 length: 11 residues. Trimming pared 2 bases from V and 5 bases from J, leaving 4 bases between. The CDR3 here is CASSLLDEQYF. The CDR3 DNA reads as TGTGCCAGCAGCTTACTCGACGAGCAGTACTTC.